The TCR beta chain under discussion was sequenced for a study of T-cell memory formation after mild COVID-19. In the study overall: TCR clustering was largely donor specific. Whole-study results and caveats: Cross-reactive memory apparently joined, as some responding clones appeared in pre-infection memory. Day 37-peaking second-wave clones had unconfirmed SARS-CoV-2 specificity. Later expanders leaned CD4+, whereas day 15 to 85 contracting clones were balanced CD4/CD8.

With regard to this clonotype: What it recognizes is unknown.

Germline lookup yields CDR1 LNHNV and CDR2 YYDKDF (reference sequence). This CDR3 has 13 residues. Deletions cut 1 base from V and 4 bases from J, with 7 bases between. TCRdb fed the 5' RACE reads into MiXCR, producing one record per CDR3 protein. The sample carries approximately 150,000 distinct CDR3 sequences, 15% to 20% recorded once. Source material: PBMCs or a T cell subset sorted from them (not recorded which). This sequence was found in an adult woman who had mild COVID-19 (a few samples of this study predate the infection). Cell type and time point are not known. This chain links TRBV15 with TRBJ1-2; the D is unclear. The CDR3 DNA reads as TGTGCCACCAGCAGAGGGGGAGCCTATGGCTACACCTTC. Amino acid sequence: CATSRGGAYGYTF.